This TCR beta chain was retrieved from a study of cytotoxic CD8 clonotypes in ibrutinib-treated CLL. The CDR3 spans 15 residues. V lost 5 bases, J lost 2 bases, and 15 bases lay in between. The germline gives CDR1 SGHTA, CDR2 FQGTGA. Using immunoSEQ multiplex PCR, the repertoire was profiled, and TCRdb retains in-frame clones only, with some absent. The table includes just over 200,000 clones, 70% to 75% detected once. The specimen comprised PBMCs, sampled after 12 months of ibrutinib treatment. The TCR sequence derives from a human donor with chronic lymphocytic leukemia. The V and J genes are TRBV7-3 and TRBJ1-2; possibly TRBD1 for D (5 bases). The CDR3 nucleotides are TGTGCCAGCAGCCCAACCGGGGGGGACAACTATGGCTACACCTTC. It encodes CASSPTGGDNYGYTF.